These 30 T cell receptor beta chains share one sample of origin, sequenced in a study of blood T cell repertoires in COVID-19. Clones were sequenced by immunoSEQ multiplex PCR, and TCRdb holds only the in-frame ones, with some missing. Of roughly 150,000 clones listed, approximately 85% were seen once; the top ten hold approximately 2.6%. Material: peripheral blood. Every receptor here comes from an elderly woman with COVID-19, enrolled during active disease.

V gene TRBV10-3 combines with J gene TRBJ2-3; 10 nucleotides line up with TRBD1. This CDR3 contains 16 residues. The V gene end was trimmed by 1 base and the J gene end by 2 bases; junction bases not matched to a gene: 3. The germline CDR1 and CDR2 sequences are ENHRY and SYGVKD. CDR3 bases: TGTGCCATCAGTGAGTTTGACAGGGGGCTCACAGATACGCAGTATTTT. Its translation is CAISEFDRGLTDTQYF.

The chain recombines TRBV7-8 with TRBJ2-7, with TRBD2 matching 13 bases. Trimming took 4 bases from V and 0 from J; bases not matched to a gene: 0. Germline values: CDR1 SGHVS, CDR2 FQNEAQ. The CDR3 is 15 residues long. The CDR3, as DNA: TGTGCCAGCAGCTGGACTAGCGGGAGCTCCTACGAGCAGTACTTC. The encoded protein is CASSWTSGSSYEQYF.

Regarding this clone: The identical CDR3 is also encoded by other nucleotide sequences in the sample. J is TRBJ1-1 and V is TRBV12-3 or TRBV12-4; D uncertain. The CDR3 runs to 11 residues. Trimming removed 5 bases from V and 3 bases from J, with 4 bases in between. CDR3 nucleotides: TGTGCCAGCAGTCCATACACTGAAGCTTTCTTT. This gives the protein CASSPYTEAFF.

The chain joins TRBV2 to TRBJ2-5, with TRBD2 as a possible D gene (6 bases). The V gene's germline CDR1 is SNHLY and CDR2 FYNNEI. V lost 6 bases and J lost 5, with 13 bases in between. The CDR3 is 13 residues long. CDR3 sequence reads: CASSGGVGETQYF. The CDR3 nucleotides are TGTGCCAGCAGCGGAGGGGTTGGCGAGACCCAGTACTTC.

The chain couples TRBV7-8 to TRBJ2-3, with a tentative D call TRBD1 (5 bases). V dropped 1 base and J dropped 6 bases, with 11 bases sitting between them. From germline, CDR1 is SGHVS and CDR2 FQNEAQ. This CDR3 has 14 amino acids. CDR3 coding DNA: TGTGCCAGCAGCTTAGTTGCAGGGTGGGATACGCAGTATTTT. This codes for CASSLVAGWDTQYF. Full variable domain (remainder filled in from reference TRBV7-8 and TRBJ2-3): GAGVSQSPRYKVAKRGQDVALRCDPISGHVSLFWYQQALGQGPEFLTYFQNEAQLDKSGLPSDRFFAERPEGSVSTLKIQRTQQEDSAVYLCASSLVAGWDTQYFGPGTRLTVL.

This clone has a handful of counts. The chain joins TRBV5-1 to TRBJ2-2; D may be TRBD1 (6 bases). The V gene's germline CDR1 is SGHRS and CDR2 YFSETQ. The CDR3 length is 15 residues. V was pared by 4 bases and J by 7 bases, with 17 bases between. The CDR3 loop is CASSMVGQKYGELFF. CDR3 coding DNA: TGCGCCAGCAGCATGGTAGGACAGAAGTACGGGGAGCTGTTTTTT.

The J gene is TRBJ1-1, the V gene TRBV5-6; D remains unclear. The germline CDR1 and CDR2 sequences are SGHDT and YYEEEE. The ends were cut back, 0 bases at V and 6 bases at J, with 6 bases in the middle. This CDR3 region has 12 residues. The CDR3 bases are TGTGCCAGCAGCTTGGGTGAGGCTGAAGCTTTCTTT. It is translated as CASSLGEAEAFF.

A word on this clone: The sample holds other DNA sequences that translate to the same CDR3. As DNA, the CDR3 is TGTGCCAGCAGTGTCATAGATACGCAGTATTTT. This translates into CASSVIDTQYF. The rearrangement joins TRBV2 to TRBJ2-3; D is uncertain. V lost 4 bases and J 5 bases, leaving 4 bases between the germline ends. Per germline, CDR1 SNHLY and CDR2 FYNNEI. The CDR3 length is 11 residues.

The chain combines TRBV6-1 with TRBJ1-4; D remains ambiguous. Germline V gene lookup returns CDR1 MNHNS and CDR2 SASEGT. The length of the CDR3 is 15 residues. Trimming took 2 bases from V and 4 from J, leaving 11 bases between them. The CDR3 nucleotides are TGTGCCAGCAGTGAATATCGGCAGGTTAATGAAAAACTGTTTTTT. Protein sequence: CASSEYRQVNEKLFF.

The rearrangement joins TRBV19 to TRBJ2-1; 7 bases map to TRBD2. CDR3 size: 14 residues. The ends lost 1 base at V and 9 bases at J; junction bases unmatched: 6. Per the germline V gene, CDR1 is LNHDA and CDR2 is SQIVND (reference sequence). This CDR3 is CASSIGPSGSEQFF. The DNA for the CDR3 is TGTGCCAGTAGTATAGGCCCTAGCGGAAGTGAGCAGTTCTTC.

The chain combines TRBV7-3 with TRBJ2-1; 12 bases match TRBD2. Germline loops: CDR1 SGHTA, CDR2 FQGTGA. The CDR3 covers 14 residues. With 4 bases clipped from V and 8 bases from J, the junction kept 3 bases outside the gene matches. The DNA of the CDR3 is TGTGCCAGCAGCTCTAGCGGGAGGGTCGATGAGCAGTTCTTC. Translating gives CASSSSGRVDEQFF.

The chain recombines TRBV4-1 with TRBJ2-1; a possible D gene is TRBD2 (5 bases). The CDR3 runs 15 residues. The V and J ends lost 2 bases and 0 bases respectively, with 8 bases between them. Germline-derived CDR1 and CDR2 are MGHRA and YSYEKL. In DNA form, the CDR3 reads TGCGCCAGCAGCCAACTAGCTAGCTCCTACAATGAGCAGTTCTTC. Its protein product is CASSQLASSYNEQFF.

The V and J genes are TRBV28 and TRBJ2-5, with 11 nucleotides matching TRBD2. This CDR3 is built from 14 residues. Germline CDR1 is MDHEN and CDR2 is SYDVKM. Losses at the gene ends were 6 bases for V and 5 bases for J; bases not matched to a gene: 5. The CDR3 here is CASSPTSGSETQYF. The CDR3 DNA follows: TGTGCCAGCAGCCCTACTAGCGGGAGTGAGACCCAGTACTTC.

The chain recombines TRBV3-1 (or the pseudogene TRBV3-2) with TRBJ2-7; TRBD2 might be the D (5 bases). Per germline, CDR1 LGHDT and CDR2 YNNKEL (reference sequence). V was cut by 0 bases and J by 8 bases, with 14 bases left in between. The CDR3 consists of 14 residues. The CDR3 DNA reads TGTGCCAGCAGCCAAGATCTTGGGCGGGCGAAGCAGTACTTC. It translates to CASSQDLGRAKQYF.

The chain joins TRBV5-1 to TRBJ2-7, with a possible D match to TRBD1 (6 bases). Deletions cut 4 bases from V and 5 bases from J, with 16 bases between. Germline-derived CDR1 and CDR2 are SGHRS and YFSETQ. The CDR3 runs to 14 residues. In nucleotides, the CDR3 is TGCGCCAGCAGCGCATGGACAGCAACCCACGAGCAGTACTTC. Its protein is CASSAWTATHEQYF.

The V gene is TRBV29-1, the J gene TRBJ2-3; 7 bases fit TRBD1. V was clipped by 2 bases and J by 4 bases; unmatched bases: 9. CDR1 and CDR2 (germline): SQVTM, ANQGSEA. The CDR3 has 15 amino acids. CDR3 DNA sequence: TGCAGCGTTGAAACCTCCACAGGGGCGCCAGATACGCAGTATTTT. It translates to CSVETSTGAPDTQYF.

The sample holds one count of this clone. The V and J genes are TRBV12-5 and TRBJ1-1; D not resolved. Germline V gives CDR1 LGHNT, CDR2 FRNRAP. This CDR3 is built from 16 residues. V lost 3 bases and J 1 base, leaving 15 bases between the germline ends. This CDR3 reads CASGLSAGLGNTEAFF. The DNA for the CDR3 is TGTGCTAGTGGTTTATCGGCAGGCTTGGGGAACACTGAAGCTTTCTTT.

V usage is TRBV5-1 and J usage is TRBJ2-1; maybe TRBD1 (5 bases). Trimming stripped 3 bases from V and 10 bases from J, with 14 bases between. This CDR3 is 13 amino acids long. Germline loops: CDR1 SGHRS, CDR2 YFSETQ. CDR3 sequence (DNA): TGCGCCAGCAGCTGGGGCCGAGGTGGAGAGCAGTTCTTC. It codes for CASSWGRGGEQFF.

V gene TRBV7-2 combines with J gene TRBJ1-1; D may be TRBD1 (5 bases). V lost 1 base, J lost 1 base, and 16 bases lay in between. In germline, CDR1 is SGHTA, CDR2 FQGNSA. This CDR3 has 17 amino acids. CDR3 bases: TGTGCCAGCAGCTTAGGGGGTTTGGCCACAGGGAACACTGAAGCTTTCTTT. Its translation is CASSLGGLATGNTEAFF.

This clone was seen a handful of times. The CDR3 here is CATSSGTLSYEQYF. The CDR3 bases are TGTGCCACAAGTAGCGGGACCCTCTCCTACGAGCAGTACTTC. The chain couples TRBV24-1 to TRBJ2-7; 8 nucleotides agree with TRBD2. Trimming took 10 bases from V and 0 from J; bases not matched to a gene: 7. Germline values: CDR1 KGHDR, CDR2 SFDVKD. The CDR3 is 14 amino acids.

The chain combines TRBV27 with TRBJ1-6, with a weak D call TRBD1 (6 bases). The CDR3 spans 15 residues. The ends were cut back, 5 bases at V and 10 bases at J, with 18 bases in the middle. The V gene's germline CDR1 is MNHEY and CDR2 SMNVEV (reference sequence). In nucleotides, the CDR3 is TGTGCCAGCAGTCCGACAGGCCCCTGGTCGTCACCCCTCCACTTT. As protein: CASSPTGPWSSPLHF.

This chain uses TRBV6-1 with TRBJ2-5; 11 nucleotides line up with TRBD2. Trimming at V came to 8 bases and at J to 1 base, leaving 9 bases not matched to a gene. The CDR3 loop spans 16 amino acids. Germline loops: CDR1 MNHNS, CDR2 SASEGT. CDR3 nucleotides: TGTGCCAGCGGTGGCATAGCGGGAGGGACCCAAGAGACCCAGTACTTC. Translating gives CASGGIAGGTQETQYF.

The chain is built from TRBV6-5 and TRBJ2-1; D perhaps matches TRBD1 (5 bases). The V gene's germline CDR1 is MNHEY and CDR2 SVGAGI. Deletions cut 6 bases from V and 2 bases from J, with 8 bases between. The CDR3 runs to 13 residues. CDR3 nucleotides: TGTGCCAGCAGCCTGGACACCTACAATGAGCAGTTCTTC. It translates to CASSLDTYNEQFF.

The gene calls are TRBV4-1 and TRBJ2-3, with 10 bases that match TRBD2. V dropped 0 bases and J dropped 2; count of bases not matched to a gene: 8. The germline CDR1 and CDR2 sequences are MGHRA and YSYEKL. The CDR3 consists of 18 residues. The CDR3 protein is CASSQDYRLAGATDTQYF. In DNA, the CDR3 is TGCGCCAGCAGCCAAGATTATAGGCTAGCGGGAGCCACAGATACGCAGTATTTT.

This clone appeared a single time. The J gene is TRBJ2-7, the V gene TRBV15; TRBD2 aligns across 7 bases. Trimming cost V 4 bases and J 3 bases; bases outside gene matches: 6. This CDR3 has 14 amino acids. CDR1 is LNHNV, CDR2 YYDKDF, per germline (reference sequence). In DNA form, the CDR3 reads TGTGCCACCAGCAAAGCGGGACGGATCTACGAGCAGTACTTC. This sequence encodes CATSKAGRIYEQYF.

This clone has just a few counts. The chain combines TRBV11-2 with TRBJ2-1; TRBD2 might be the D (7 bases). With 7 bases removed from V and 2 bases from J, the gap between germline ends came to 12 bases. CDR1 is SGHAT and CDR2 is FQNNGV in the germline V gene. The CDR3 runs to 14 residues. CDR3 residues: CASNRGATYNEQFF. CDR3 DNA sequence: TGTGCCAGCAACCGGGGGGCCACCTACAATGAGCAGTTCTTC.

This clone was found a few times. The V gene is TRBV7-3, the J gene TRBJ2-1; tentatively, D is TRBD2 (5 bases). The CDR3 covers 14 residues. The V end lost 2 bases, the J end lost 5 bases, and 10 bases lay between the germline ends. The germline V gene has CDR1 SGHTA and CDR2 FQGTGA. For the CDR3, the DNA is TGTGCCAGCAGCTTAGCCCCGGGGAACAATGAGCAGTTCTTC. This gives the protein CASSLAPGNNEQFF.

Only one count was recorded for this clone. An end of the junction differs from the germline gene, which may be a read error. The chain employs TRBV7-8 and TRBJ2-7; the match to TRBD1 covers 7 bases. The V gene's germline CDR1 is SGHVS and CDR2 FQNEAQ. This CDR3 contains 14 residues. The CDR3 protein is CASSLAGGIHEQYF. CDR3 bases: TGTGCCAGCAGTTTAGCAGGGGGAATCCACGAGCAGTACTTC.

V and J are TRBV13 and TRBJ2-4, with TRBD1 as a possible D gene (5 bases). The CDR3 covers 14 residues. The germline V gene encodes CDR1 PRHDT and CDR2 FYEKMQ (reference sequence). Trimming removed 2 bases at V and 6 bases at J, with 11 bases between. The DNA of the CDR3 is TGTGCCAGCAGCTTACAGGGTTCCAGAAACATTCAGTACTTC. It encodes CASSLQGSRNIQYF.

The chain is built from TRBV29-1 and TRBJ2-1; perhaps TRBD1 as D (6 bases). The CDR3 consists of 18 residues. Germline CDR1 is SQVTM and CDR2 is ANQGSEA. V was clipped by 1 base and J by 5 bases, with 24 bases between them. CDR3 in amino acids: CSVEGSLGQLVLDNEQFF. DNA of the CDR3: TGCAGCGTTGAAGGCTCACTCGGACAGCTAGTTTTGGACAATGAGCAGTTCTTC.